What follows is one T cell receptor beta chain and its context. TCRdb keeps only in-frame clones here, not all; method: immunoSEQ multiplex PCR. In the table there are tens of thousands of clones, roughly 90% of which are singletons. This sample's time point: pretreatment peripheral blood. This entry belongs to a study of PD-L1 blockade in urothelial cancer. The germline gives CDR1 WNHNN, CDR2 SYGVQD (reference sequence). V was pared by 0 bases and J by 1 base, with 9 bases between. This CDR3 contains 15 residues. The genes are TRBV10-1 and TRBJ1-1; no firm D call. This clonotype originated in a man in his 70s with urothelial cancer. The specimen was PBMCs, collected around atezolizumab (anti-PD-L1) treatment. This CDR3 reads CASSESTAGNTEAFF. CDR3 sequence (DNA): TGCGCCAGCAGTGAGTCCACAGCGGGGAACACTGAAGCTTTCTTT.